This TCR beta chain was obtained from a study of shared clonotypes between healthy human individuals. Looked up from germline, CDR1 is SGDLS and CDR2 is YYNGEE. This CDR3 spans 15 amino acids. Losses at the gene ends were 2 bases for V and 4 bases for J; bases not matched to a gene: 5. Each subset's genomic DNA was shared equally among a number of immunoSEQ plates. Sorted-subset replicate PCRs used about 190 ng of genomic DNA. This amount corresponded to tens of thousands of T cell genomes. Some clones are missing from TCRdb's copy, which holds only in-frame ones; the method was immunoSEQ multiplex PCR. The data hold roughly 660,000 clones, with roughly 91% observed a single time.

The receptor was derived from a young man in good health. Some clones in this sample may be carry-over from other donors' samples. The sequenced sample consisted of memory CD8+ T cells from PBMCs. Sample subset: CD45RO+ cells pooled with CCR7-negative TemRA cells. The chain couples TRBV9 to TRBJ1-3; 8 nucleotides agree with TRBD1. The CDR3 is CASSVTGGPGNTIYF. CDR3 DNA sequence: TGTGCCAGCAGCGTTACAGGGGGACCCGGAAACACCATATATTTT.